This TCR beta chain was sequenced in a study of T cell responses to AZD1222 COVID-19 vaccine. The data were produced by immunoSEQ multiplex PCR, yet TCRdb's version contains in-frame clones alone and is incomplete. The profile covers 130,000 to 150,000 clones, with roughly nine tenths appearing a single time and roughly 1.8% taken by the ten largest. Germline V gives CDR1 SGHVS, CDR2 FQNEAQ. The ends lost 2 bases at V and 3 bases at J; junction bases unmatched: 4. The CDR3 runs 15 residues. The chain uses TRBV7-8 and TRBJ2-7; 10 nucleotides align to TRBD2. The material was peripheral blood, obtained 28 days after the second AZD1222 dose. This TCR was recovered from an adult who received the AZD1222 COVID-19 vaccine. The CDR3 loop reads CASSLKLAGDYEQYF. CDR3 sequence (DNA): TGTGCCAGCAGCTTAAAGCTAGCGGGGGACTACGAGCAGTACTTC.